This T cell receptor beta chain was recorded in a study of T cell responses to AZD1222 COVID-19 vaccine. Worth noting for this clone: The antigen is undetermined.

The V gene's germline CDR1 is SNHLY and CDR2 FYNNEI. Trimming cost V 4 bases and J 5 bases, with 11 bases left between them. The CDR3 runs to 13 residues. Produced via immunoSEQ multiplex PCR; TCRdb's table is partial and in-frame only. Of approximately 150,000 clones in the sample, roughly 91% were seen once. Study-level results: Sampling captured repertoires only after the peak T cell response. It was only a handful of AZD1222 recipients who were seropositive at baseline.

This clonotype was sampled from an adult in good health. The V gene is TRBV2, the J gene TRBJ1-2, with D maybe TRBD1 (5 bases). This material consisted of peripheral blood, taken on day 0 of AZD1222 vaccination. CDR3 in DNA: TGTGCCAGCAGTGTCGGTCAGGGTTATGGCTACACCTTC. Translation gives CASSVGQGYGYTF.